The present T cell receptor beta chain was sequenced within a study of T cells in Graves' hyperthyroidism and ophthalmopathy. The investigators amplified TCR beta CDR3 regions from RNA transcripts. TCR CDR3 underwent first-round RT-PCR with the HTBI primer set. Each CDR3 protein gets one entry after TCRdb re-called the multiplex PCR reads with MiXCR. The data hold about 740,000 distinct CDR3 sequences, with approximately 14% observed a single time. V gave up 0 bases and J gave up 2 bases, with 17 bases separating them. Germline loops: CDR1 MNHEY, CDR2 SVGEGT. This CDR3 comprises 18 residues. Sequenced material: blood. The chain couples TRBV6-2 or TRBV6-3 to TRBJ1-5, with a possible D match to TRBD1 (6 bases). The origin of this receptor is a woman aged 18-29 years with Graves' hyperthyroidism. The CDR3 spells CASSYSGTSLRGNQPQHF. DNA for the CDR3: TGTGCCAGCAGTTACTCCGGGACATCCCTACGTGGCAATCAGCCCCAGCATTTT.